These T cell receptor beta chains were read from a single sample in a study of CD8 T cells in ankylosing spondylitis. Via MiXCR, TCRdb re-called the 5' RACE reads, giving one row per CDR3 protein. The profile shows approximately 520,000 distinct CDR3 sequences, approximately 5% of them singletons. Sequencing used blood, either unsorted or a sorted T cell fraction (not recorded which). All receptors come from a male donor with ankylosing spondylitis. The CDR3 runs from the conserved cysteine through the conserved F or W. A D gene is named only where the DNA matches it firmly. Size is stated for part of the rows, as once, few or many counts, or as a class when the clone is expanded.

J | V | D | size | DNA | CDR3
TRBJ1-2 | TRBV20-1 | . | many | TGCAGTGCTAGAGATGGACTCTATGGCTACACCTTC | CSARDGLYGYTF
TRBJ2-5 | TRBV5-1 | TRBD2 | many | TGCGCCAGCAGCTCCCAACTAGCGGGGGCCCAGGAGACCCAGTACTTC | CASSSQLAGAQETQYF
TRBJ2-3 | TRBV6-5 | . | many | TGTGCCAGCATTATGGGGGGTCTTCGCACAGATACGCAGTATTTT | CASIMGGLRTDTQYF
TRBJ1-1 | TRBV12-3/TRBV12-4 | . | few | TGTGCCAGCAGTTTGGGCCACGAACACACTGAAGCTTTCTTT | CASSLGHEHTEAFF
TRBJ2-1 | TRBV7-2 | TRBD2 | many | TGTGCCAGCAGCTTTAGCGGGAGGAGCTCCTACAATGAGCAGTTCTTC | CASSFSGRSSYNEQFF
TRBJ2-3 | TRBV6-1 | TRBD2 | few | TGTGCCACCCTCCTAGCGGGAGAGGATGGGACAGATACGCAGTATTTT | CATLLAGEDGTDTQYF
TRBJ1-4 | TRBV15 | . | many | TGTGCCACCAGCAGACCGGGGGGAAATCTTGGAGAAAAACTGTTTTTT | CATSRPGGNLGEKLFF
TRBJ1-5 | TRBV4-2 | . | many | TGTGCCAGCAGCCCCCCAGGGGCAGATTATAGCAATCAGCCCCAGCATTTT | CASSPPGADYSNQPQHF
TRBJ1-1 | TRBV20-1 | . | many | TGCAGTGCTAGAGTCAGAGGGGGGCCCCGCGAAGCTTTCTTT | CSARVRGGPREAFF
TRBJ2-3 | TRBV10-3 | TRBD1 | few | TGTGCCATCAATAACAGGGGAAGCACAGATACGCAGTATTTT | CAINNRGSTDTQYF
TRBJ2-3 | TRBV6-2/TRBV6-3 | . | . | TGTGCCAGCAGCCGCCCCGGGACGGAGAGAGATACGCAGTATTTT | CASSRPGTERDTQYF
TRBJ2-5 | TRBV9 | TRBD1 | many | TGTGCCAGCAGCCCTCCGGACAGGTCCCAAGAGACCCAGTACTTC | CASSPPDRSQETQYF
TRBJ1-6 | TRBV18 | TRBD1 | . | TGTGCCAGCTCACCAGATGACAGGGATTCACCCCTCCACTTT | CASSPDDRDSPLHF
TRBJ1-2 | TRBV4-3 | . | . | TGCGCCAGCAGCCAACGTCCGGGGACCCTTAACTATGGCTACACCTTC | CASSQRPGTLNYGYTF
TRBJ2-7 | TRBV20-1 | TRBD1 | many | TGCAGTGCTAGGGACAGGGGGCCTGACGAGCAGTACTTC | CSARDRGPDEQYF